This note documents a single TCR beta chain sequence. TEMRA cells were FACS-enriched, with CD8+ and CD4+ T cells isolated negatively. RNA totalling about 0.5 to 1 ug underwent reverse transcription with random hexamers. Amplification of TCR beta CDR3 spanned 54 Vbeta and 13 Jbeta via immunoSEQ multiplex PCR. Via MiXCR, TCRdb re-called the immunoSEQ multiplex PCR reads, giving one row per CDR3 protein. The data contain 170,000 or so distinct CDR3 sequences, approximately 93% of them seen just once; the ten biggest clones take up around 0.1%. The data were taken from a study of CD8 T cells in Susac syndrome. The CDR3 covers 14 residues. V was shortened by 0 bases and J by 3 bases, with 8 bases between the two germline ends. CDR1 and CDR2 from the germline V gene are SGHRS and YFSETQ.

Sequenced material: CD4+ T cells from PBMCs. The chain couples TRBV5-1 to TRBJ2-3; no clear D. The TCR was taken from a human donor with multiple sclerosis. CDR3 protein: CASSLGYRTDTQYF. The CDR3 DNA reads TGCGCCAGCAGCTTGGGGTATCGGACAGATACGCAGTATTTT. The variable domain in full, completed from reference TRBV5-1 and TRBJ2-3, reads KAGVTQTPRYLIKTRGQQVTLSCSPISGHRSVSWYQQTPGQGLQFLFEYFSETQRNKGNFPGRFSGRQFSNSRSEMNVSTLELGDSALYLCASSLGYRTDTQYFGPGTRLTVL.